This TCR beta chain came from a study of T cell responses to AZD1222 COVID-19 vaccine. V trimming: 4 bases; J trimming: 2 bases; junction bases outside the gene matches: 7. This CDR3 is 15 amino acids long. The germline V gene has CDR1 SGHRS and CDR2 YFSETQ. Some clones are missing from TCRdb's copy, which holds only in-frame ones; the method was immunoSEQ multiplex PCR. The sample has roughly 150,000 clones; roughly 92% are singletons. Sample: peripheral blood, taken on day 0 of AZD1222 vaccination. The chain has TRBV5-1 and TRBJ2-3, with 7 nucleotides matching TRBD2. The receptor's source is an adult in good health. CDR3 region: CASSRAGPPTDTQYF. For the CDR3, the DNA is TGCGCCAGCAGCCGAGCGGGACCGCCCACAGATACGCAGTATTTT. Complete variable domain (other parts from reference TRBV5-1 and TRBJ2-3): KAGVTQTPRYLIKTRGQQVTLSCSPISGHRSVSWYQQTPGQGLQFLFEYFSETQRNKGNFPGRFSGRQFSNSRSEMNVSTLELGDSALYLCASSRAGPPTDTQYFGPGTRLTVL.